A single sample gave rise to the 12 T cell receptor beta chains below, sequenced in a study of quantifying T cell responses using KT2 cells. As for the study in general: cDNA was made from DNase-treated RNA using alpha and beta constant primers.

Each cDNA got a UMI-containing oligo ligated at its 3' end. An equimolar mix of RC1.1 and RC1.2 primed the beta chain across TRBC1 and TRBC2. TCRdb reprocessed the UMI-ligation and nested PCR reads via MiXCR and lists one record per CDR3 protein. Here the sample spans some 33,000 distinct CDR3 sequences, about a tenth being singletons. Sequencing was done on a sample of PBMCs spiked with cells of the T cell clone KT2. All receptors derive from a human donor.

This clonotype is medium-sized (0.01 to 0.1%) by share. The chain is built from TRBV5-1 and TRBJ2-5; D gene uncertain. Trimming removed 2 bases at V and 4 bases at J, with 6 bases between. The CDR3 contains 12 residues. Germline V gives CDR1 SGHRS, CDR2 YFSETQ. The CDR3 nucleotides read TGCGCCAGCAGCTTACTGTCAGAGACCCAGTACTTC. This translates into CASSLLSETQYF.

V usage is TRBV10-2 and J usage is TRBJ1-4; D is unresolved. Germline CDR1 and CDR2: WSHSY and SAAADI. With 0 bases removed from V and 12 bases from J, the gap between germline ends came to 8 bases. The CDR3 length is 12 residues. The CDR3 spells CASSESAGELFF. CDR3 sequence (DNA): TGCGCCAGCAGTGAGTCGGCGGGTGAACTGTTTTTT.

The CDR3 loop is CASSKEVEQYF. DNA of the CDR3: TGTGCCAGCAGTAAGGAAGTCGAGCAGTACTTC. V and J are TRBV6-1 and TRBJ2-7; D unresolved. The V and J ends lost 5 bases and 6 bases respectively, with 8 bases between them. CDR3 length: 11 residues. Per the germline V gene, CDR1 is MNHNS and CDR2 is SASEGT.

This chain uses TRBV6-2 or TRBV6-3 with TRBJ2-7; possible D gene TRBD1, 6 bases. V was trimmed by 2 bases and J by 7 bases, leaving 12 bases between them. The length of the CDR3 is 13 residues. Germline V gives CDR1 MNHEY, CDR2 SVGEGT. The CDR3 sequence: CASSYGKTGEQYF. CDR3 sequence (DNA): TGTGCCAGCAGTTACGGAAAAACAGGGGAGCAGTACTTC.

The chain links TRBV2 to TRBJ2-2, with 8 bases fitting TRBD1. Trimming took 10 bases from V and 4 from J; bases not matched to a gene: 5. The CDR3 length is 13 residues. Germline V lookup: CDR1 SNHLY, CDR2 FYNNEI. The CDR3 protein is CATDRELTGELFF. The CDR3 coding sequence is TGTGCCACGGACAGGGAGCTCACCGGGGAGCTGTTTTTT.

The chain has TRBV30 and TRBJ2-1; 11 positions match TRBD2. Germline assignment: CDR1 GTSNPN and CDR2 SVGIG (reference sequence). J gave up 4 bases and V 3 bases, and 5 bases lay outside the gene matches. This CDR3 comprises 15 residues. This CDR3 is CAWSRGTSGYNEQFF. In DNA, the CDR3 is TGTGCCTGGAGCCGTGGGACTAGCGGTTACAATGAGCAGTTCTTC. Supplemented by reference TRBV30 and TRBJ2-1, the full variable domain reads SQTIHQWPATLVQPVGSPLSLECTVEGTSNPNLYWYRQAAGRGLQLLFYSVGIGQISSEVPQNLSASRPQDRQFILSSKKLLLSDSGFYLCAWSRGTSGYNEQFFGPGTRLTVL.

There are a few counts of this clonotype. CDR3 protein: CASRTERGAPDTQYF. The CDR3 nucleotides read TGTGCCAGCAGGACGGAGCGGGGCGCCCCAGATACGCAGTATTTT. This chain links TRBV25-1 with TRBJ2-3; 7 bases are shared with TRBD2. This CDR3 is built from 15 residues. J lost 4 bases, V lost 6 bases, and 10 bases had no gene match. Looked up from germline, CDR1 is MGHDK and CDR2 is SYGVNS. The full variable domain, in which reference TRBV25-1 and TRBJ2-3 provide the parts outside the CDR3, is EADIYQTPRYLVIGTGKKITLECSQTMGHDKMYWYQQDPGMELHLIHYSYGVNSTEKGDLSSESTVSRIRTEHFPLTLESARPSHTSQYLCASRTERGAPDTQYFGPGTRLTVL.

This clonotype has only a few counts. The chain has TRBV2 and TRBJ2-3; TRBD2 agrees at 11 bases. The CDR3 runs to 16 residues. V shed 4 bases, J shed 3 bases, and the junction held 6 bases outside the gene matches. Germline V gene sequence: CDR1 SNHLY, CDR2 FYNNEI. Written as DNA, the CDR3 is TGTGCCAGCAGTGTCCGACTAGCGGGAAGTACAGATACGCAGTATTTT. Translation gives CASSVRLAGSTDTQYF.

This clonotype occurred a few times. V and J are TRBV6-6 and TRBJ1-5; no clear D. CDR3 length equals 16 residues. V dropped 0 bases and J dropped 6 bases, with 15 bases sitting between them. Germline V lookup: CDR1 MNHNY, CDR2 SVGAGI (reference sequence). CDR3: CASSYSSARTGQPQHF. DNA for the CDR3: TGTGCCAGCAGTTACTCCAGCGCCCGTACTGGTCAGCCCCAGCATTTT.

The chain carries TRBV20-1 and TRBJ1-1; maybe TRBD1 (5 bases). From germline, CDR1 is DFQATT and CDR2 SNEGSKA (reference sequence). This CDR3 is built from 12 residues. Trimming removed 3 bases at V and 2 bases at J, with 7 bases between. CDR3 sequence reads: CSARGPNTEAFF. In DNA form, the CDR3 reads TGCAGTGCTAGGGGACCCAACACTGAAGCTTTCTTT.

This clonotype was picked up a small number of times. This rearrangement joins TRBV12-3 or TRBV12-4 to TRBJ2-1, with 11 nucleotides matching TRBD2. This CDR3 spans 15 amino acids. With 1 base clipped from V and 7 bases from J, the junction kept 3 bases outside the gene matches. As DNA, the CDR3 is TGTGCCAGCAGTTTAGTTAGCGGGGGGGCGAATGAGCAGTTCTTC. Translated: CASSLVSGGANEQFF.

The rearrangement links TRBV3-1 to TRBJ2-3; D gene unclear. Germline lookup yields CDR1 LGHDT and CDR2 YNNKEL (reference sequence). V dropped 1 base and J dropped 4 bases, with 3 bases sitting between them. The CDR3 covers 12 residues. This CDR3 is CASSQVSDTQYF. The CDR3 DNA sequence: TGTGCCAGCAGCCAAGTTTCAGATACGCAGTATTTT.